This T cell receptor beta chain was sequenced during a study of shared clonotypes between healthy human individuals. Study findings and constraints: In a few donors, roughly 5.2% of naive CD4 clonotypes appeared in common.

A few counts support this clone. Antigen unknown. The sample contains more than one DNA sequence encoding this CDR3. The input for sorted-subset replicate PCRs was roughly 180 ng DNA, some 28,000 T cell genomes. Here immunoSEQ multiplex PCR was the method, and the copy in TCRdb shows in-frame clones only, minus some. The table has 2 million to 2.5 million clones, 80% to 95% seen once. The sequence came from a man younger than 35 in good health. Some clones in this sample may be carry-over from other donors' samples. Sequencing input: naive CD4+ T cells from PBMCs. Subset noted: CD45RA+ positively selected.

The CDR3 protein is CASSYGQGTEAFF. As DNA, the CDR3 is TGTGCCAGCAGTTACGGACAGGGGACTGAAGCTTTCTTT. The V call is TRBV6-6, the J call TRBJ1-1; 9 nucleotides agree with TRBD1. The CDR3 is made up of 13 amino acids. V trimming: 2 bases; J trimming: 5 bases; junction bases outside the gene matches: 0. CDR1 and CDR2 (germline): MNHNY, SVGAGI (reference sequence).